The clone carrying this TCR beta chain was observed a handful of times. Antigen: not known. Time point here: patch test 2, 6 weeks after DPC sensitization. Treatment in this sample: therapeutic diphenylcyclopropenone sensitization with weekly scalp DPC. Library construction involved attaching unique molecular identifiers to individual cDNA molecules, which allowed quantitative, reproducible TCR counting. TCRdb used MiXCR to reprocess the RACE reads, holding one entry per CDR3 protein. The table lists approximately 89,000 distinct CDR3 sequences, about 6.6% of them singletons. This CDR3 comprises 14 residues. Germline V lookup: CDR1 LNHDA, CDR2 SQIVND (reference sequence). Trimming at V came to 9 bases and at J to 0 bases, leaving 5 bases not matched to a gene. The data stem from a study of human T cells and chemical hapten exposure. As for the study in general: A mostly female patient group had alopecia areata, totalis or universalis. Study-level findings and limits: Expanded TCRs were compared with controls, and the expanded TCRs formed significantly more large CDR3 similarity clusters.

The TCR was taken from a woman under 40 with alopecia areata. Some clones in this sample may be carry-over from other donors' samples. The source was whole blood, collected in connection with sensitization to the hapten diphenylcyclopropenone (DPC). The chain employs TRBV19 and TRBJ1-3; 7 positions match TRBD1. CDR3 nucleotide sequence: TGTGCCAGCGAGACAGGGAGCTCTGGAAACACCATATATTTT. This gives the protein CASETGSSGNTIYF.